Only one count was recorded for the clone carrying this T cell receptor beta chain. The antigen remains undetermined. At one of its ends the junction is not consistent with the germline gene, which may arise from a read error. This entry belongs to a study of fetal regulatory T cell absence and autoimmunity. The overall study: The IPEX patients lacked clinical diabetes but had exocrine pancreas autoimmunity.

Study-wide findings and caveats: Pancreas TCRs were oligoclonally enriched versus cord blood, some clones over 95-fold.

This was a survey-level run. TCRdb keeps only in-frame clones here, not all; method: immunoSEQ multiplex PCR. Among more than 90,000 clones listed, 72% were seen once. The CDR3 totals 13 residues. CDR1 and CDR2 from the germline V gene are SEHNR and FQNEAQ (reference sequence). Sequencing was performed on pancreas tissue. The source is a male donor with IPEX syndrome. The V and J genes are TRBV7-9 and TRBJ2-4; the D call may be TRBD1 or TRBD2 (5 bases each). The DNA of the CDR3 is TGTGCCAGCAGCTTAGGGGATCCGGGGCAAATAAACTTC. This sequence encodes CASSLGDPGQINF.